These T cell receptor beta chains were read from a single sample in a study of blood T cell repertoires in COVID-19. Libraries were prepared by immunoSEQ multiplex PCR; TCRdb keeps only in-frame clonotypes and omits some of them. The sample lists about 46,000 clones, around 85% occurring once. Specimen: peripheral blood. The source is a woman older than 75 with COVID-19, enrolled during active disease. Each CDR3 is given with its conserved first and last residue. The D gene is left open where the match is weak. Size values are once, few and many counts, or a class for expanded clones, and some rows have none.

abundance: .; d_gene: .; j_gene: TRBJ2-1; v_gene: TRBV6-1; CDR3nt: TGTGCCAGCAGTGAGGGGGGTCCAGGGAAGGGTGTGCAGTTCTTC; CDR3aa: CASSEGGPGKGVQFF
abundance: .; d_gene: TRBD1; j_gene: TRBJ1-1; v_gene: TRBV19; CDR3nt: TGTGCCAGTAGGGACAGGGGGTCTGAAGCTTTCTTT; CDR3aa: CASRDRGSEAFF
abundance: .; d_gene: TRBD1; j_gene: TRBJ2-7; v_gene: TRBV2; CDR3nt: TGTGCCAGCACCCCAGAAGGGAGGAACAGGGGGTTCGAGCAGTACTTC; CDR3aa: CASTPEGRNRGFEQYF
abundance: .; d_gene: TRBD1; j_gene: TRBJ1-4; v_gene: TRBV6-5; CDR3nt: TGTGCCAGCAGTTACTCCGCGACAGGGGCGTATGAAAAACTGTTTTTT; CDR3aa: CASSYSATGAYEKLFF
abundance: .; d_gene: .; j_gene: TRBJ2-1; v_gene: TRBV19; CDR3nt: TGTGCCAGTAGTCCCACCGTTGGGCGATTGGATGAGCAGTTCTTC; CDR3aa: CASSPTVGRLDEQFF
abundance: once; d_gene: .; j_gene: TRBJ1-2; v_gene: TRBV6-5; CDR3nt: TGTGCCAGCAGTTACGTGGCAGGGCCAGGTGGCTACACCTTC; CDR3aa: CASSYVAGPGGYTF
abundance: .; d_gene: .; j_gene: TRBJ2-2; v_gene: TRBV7-2; CDR3nt: TGTGCCAGCAGCTTTGGCCAGATGAACACCGGGGAGCTGTTTTTT; CDR3aa: CASSFGQMNTGELFF
abundance: .; d_gene: TRBD1; j_gene: TRBJ1-4; v_gene: TRBV7-2; CDR3nt: TGTGCCAGCAGCCCAACCGGGACAGGGGATGAAAAACTGTTTTTT; CDR3aa: CASSPTGTGDEKLFF
abundance: .; d_gene: TRBD2; j_gene: TRBJ2-5; v_gene: TRBV7-8; CDR3nt: TGTGCCAGCAGCTCAAGCGGGGGATCCCGGGCCCCTGGGGAGACCCAGTACTTC; CDR3aa: CASSSSGGSRAPGETQYF
abundance: few; d_gene: TRBD1; j_gene: TRBJ1-1; v_gene: TRBV7-9; CDR3nt: TGTGCCAGCAGCTTAGTGGGACAGGGGGCCACTGAAGCTTTCTTT; CDR3aa: CASSLVGQGATEAFF
abundance: .; d_gene: .; j_gene: TRBJ1-3; v_gene: TRBV9; CDR3nt: TGTGCCAGCAGCGTAGTGGGGGGATCCTCTGGAAACACCATATATTTT; CDR3aa: CASSVVGGSSGNTIYF
abundance: .; d_gene: .; j_gene: TRBJ1-1; v_gene: TRBV13; CDR3nt: TGTGCCAGCAGCTTGGGGGGGAGGAACACTGAAGCTTTCTTT; CDR3aa: CASSLGGRNTEAFF
abundance: few; d_gene: TRBD2; j_gene: TRBJ2-1; v_gene: TRBV11-2; CDR3nt: TGTGCCAGCAGCTCCCTAGCGGGCCTTACCTCCTACAATGAGCAGTTCTTC; CDR3aa: CASSSLAGLTSYNEQFF
abundance: .; d_gene: .; j_gene: TRBJ2-2; v_gene: TRBV5-5; CDR3nt: TGTGCCAGCAGCTTGGTAGGGGCGCATTACACCGGGGAGCTGTTTTTT; CDR3aa: CASSLVGAHYTGELFF
abundance: .; d_gene: TRBD1; j_gene: TRBJ1-1; v_gene: TRBV2; CDR3nt: TGTGCCATGGGACAGGGGGTGAACACTGAAGCTTTCTTT; CDR3aa: CAMGQGVNTEAFF
abundance: .; d_gene: TRBD1; j_gene: TRBJ2-7; v_gene: TRBV6-5; CDR3nt: TGTGCCAGCAGTTACTTGGACAGGCCCGATCCTTACGAGCAGTACTTC; CDR3aa: CASSYLDRPDPYEQYF
abundance: .; d_gene: .; j_gene: TRBJ1-5; v_gene: TRBV3-1/TRBV3-2; CDR3nt: TGTGCCAGCAGCCAACAAGGGGAGCCCCAGCATTTT; CDR3aa: CASSQQGEPQHF
abundance: once; d_gene: .; j_gene: TRBJ2-3; v_gene: TRBV19; CDR3nt: TGTGCCACCTCGCCCTATGGAGATACGCAGTATTTT; CDR3aa: CATSPYGDTQYF
abundance: .; d_gene: .; j_gene: TRBJ1-1; v_gene: TRBV28; CDR3nt: TGTGCCAGCAGGCGACAGGAGAACACTGAAGCTTTCTTT; CDR3aa: CASRRQENTEAFF
abundance: few; d_gene: .; j_gene: TRBJ2-1; v_gene: TRBV2; CDR3nt: TGTGCCTGCAGTCCTCCCGACAATGAGCAGTTCTTC; CDR3aa: CACSPPDNEQFF
abundance: .; d_gene: .; j_gene: TRBJ1-3; v_gene: TRBV5-6; CDR3nt: TGTGCCAGCAGCTCCCTTGGGAGAATCCACTCTGGAAACACCATATATTTT; CDR3aa: CASSSLGRIHSGNTIYF
abundance: .; d_gene: .; j_gene: TRBJ2-3; v_gene: TRBV5-1; CDR3nt: TGCGCCAGCAGCTTGGACGCAGGGGTGCCAGATACGCAGTATTTT; CDR3aa: CASSLDAGVPDTQYF
abundance: .; d_gene: .; j_gene: TRBJ2-2; v_gene: TRBV6-2/TRBV6-3; CDR3nt: TGTGCCAGCAGCCCACAGGGTTGGACCGGGGAGCTGTTTTTT; CDR3aa: CASSPQGWTGELFF
abundance: .; d_gene: .; j_gene: TRBJ1-3; v_gene: TRBV12-3/TRBV12-4; CDR3nt: TGTGCCAGCAGTTCCTCAGTGAACACCATATATTTT; CDR3aa: CASSSSVNTIYF
abundance: .; d_gene: .; j_gene: TRBJ2-1; v_gene: TRBV11-3; CDR3nt: TGTGCCAGCAGCTCTCAGGCAACCTACAATGAGCAGTTCTTC; CDR3aa: CASSSQATYNEQFF
abundance: once; d_gene: .; j_gene: TRBJ2-1; v_gene: TRBV6-2/TRBV6-3; CDR3nt: TGTGCCAGCAGCCAACAGGGATCGTACAATGAGCAGTTCTTC; CDR3aa: CASSQQGSYNEQFF
abundance: .; d_gene: TRBD2; j_gene: TRBJ2-7; v_gene: TRBV7-2; CDR3nt: TGTGCCAGCAGCTTAGGAACCCCAGCGGGAGCCCAATCCGAGCAGTACTTC; CDR3aa: CASSLGTPAGAQSEQYF
abundance: .; d_gene: .; j_gene: TRBJ1-1; v_gene: TRBV9; CDR3nt: TGTGCCAGCAAACAGGGCTATGGGAACACTGAAGCTTTCTTT; CDR3aa: CASKQGYGNTEAFF
abundance: .; d_gene: TRBD2; j_gene: TRBJ2-1; v_gene: TRBV9; CDR3nt: TGTGCCAGCAGCGTAGGCGGACTAGCGGGAGTTGAGCAGTTCTTC; CDR3aa: CASSVGGLAGVEQFF
abundance: .; d_gene: .; j_gene: TRBJ1-2; v_gene: TRBV28; CDR3nt: TGTGCCAGCAAAACCCAGCGGGGTAACTATGGCTACACCTTC; CDR3aa: CASKTQRGNYGYTF
abundance: .; d_gene: TRBD2; j_gene: TRBJ2-5; v_gene: TRBV7-2; CDR3nt: TGTGCCAGCAGCCGTAGACTAGCGGGGGAAGAGACCCAGTACTTC; CDR3aa: CASSRRLAGEETQYF
abundance: .; d_gene: TRBD1; j_gene: TRBJ1-2; v_gene: TRBV6-5; CDR3nt: TGTGCCAGCAACAAGGGACAGATCTATGGCTACACCTTC; CDR3aa: CASNKGQIYGYTF
abundance: .; d_gene: TRBD2; j_gene: TRBJ2-1; v_gene: TRBV7-2; CDR3nt: TGTGCCAGCAGCTTAGGCGGGAGTTACTACAATGAGCAGTTCTTC; CDR3aa: CASSLGGSYYNEQFF
abundance: .; d_gene: .; j_gene: TRBJ1-6; v_gene: TRBV5-6; CDR3nt: TGTGCCAGCAGCTTAGACAGGTCGGGAGGTTCACCCCTCCACTTT; CDR3aa: CASSLDRSGGSPLHF
abundance: .; d_gene: .; j_gene: TRBJ2-7; v_gene: TRBV25-1; CDR3nt: TGTGCCAGCAGTGAAAGCCCCTACGAGCAGTACTTC; CDR3aa: CASSESPYEQYF
abundance: .; d_gene: TRBD1; j_gene: TRBJ2-1; v_gene: TRBV10-3; CDR3nt: TGTGCCACCAAGCCTGACAGGGACAACAATGAGCAGTTCTTC; CDR3aa: CATKPDRDNNEQFF
abundance: .; d_gene: TRBD1; j_gene: TRBJ1-1; v_gene: TRBV19; CDR3nt: TGTGCCAGTAGTCAGACAGGGTCCACTGAAGCTTTCTTT; CDR3aa: CASSQTGSTEAFF
abundance: .; d_gene: .; j_gene: TRBJ2-7; v_gene: TRBV9; CDR3nt: TGTGCCAGCAGCGCCCGCGGAGGGGCAGCCGAGCAGTACTTC; CDR3aa: CASSARGGAAEQYF